A selection of T cell receptor beta chains follows, all from one sample in a study of cytomegalovirus exposure and HLA in healthy donors. Clones were sequenced by immunoSEQ multiplex PCR, and TCRdb holds only the in-frame ones, with some missing. The sample includes around 200,000 clones, 80% to 85% of them seen just once. Sequenced material: PBMCs. These receptors were obtained from a woman aged 40 to 50 in good health and CMV-seronegative. The CDR3 runs from the conserved cysteine through the conserved F or W. D genes are given only for firm matches. Rows give clone size only sometimes, using once, few, many, or a class for an expanded clone.

v_gene,j_gene,d_gene,abundance,CDR3aa,CDR3nt
TRBV4-1,TRBJ2-2,-,-,CASSPWTADTGELFF,TGCGCCAGCAGCCCTTGGACAGCTGACACCGGGGAGCTGTTTTTT
TRBV7-9,TRBJ2-7,-,-,CATSGSYEQYF,TGTGCCACCTCCGGGTCCTACGAGCAGTACTTC
TRBV4-1,TRBJ2-1,-,few,CASSQEAGDIFNEQFF,TGCGCCAGCAGCCAAGAAGCAGGGGATATATTTAATGAGCAGTTCTTC
TRBV2,TRBJ2-7,TRBD1,-,CASRRDRGLEQYF,TGTGCCAGCAGGAGGGACAGGGGGCTCGAGCAGTACTTC
TRBV18,TRBJ1-2,-,-,CASSPPSLNYGYTF,TGTGCCAGCTCACCACCGTCCCTGAACTATGGCTACACCTTC
TRBV7-9,TRBJ2-3,TRBD1,-,CASSFRQGDTDTQYF,TGTGCCAGCAGCTTCCGACAGGGGGACACAGATACGCAGTATTTT
TRBV29-1,TRBJ1-1,TRBD1,-,CSANGQGSEAFF,TGCAGCGCGAACGGACAGGGGAGTGAAGCTTTCTTT
TRBV11-2,TRBJ2-7,TRBD2,-,CASSDPTGTSGISYEQYF,TGTGCCAGCAGCGACCCCACCGGGACTAGCGGGATATCCTACGAGCAGTACTTC
TRBV18,TRBJ2-7,-,-,CASSPTEYEQYF,TGTGCCAGCTCCCCGACAGAGTACGAGCAGTACTTC
TRBV9,TRBJ2-3,-,-,CASSAIDWGIGTDTQYF,TGTGCCAGCAGCGCAATAGATTGGGGCATTGGCACAGATACGCAGTATTTT
TRBV19,TRBJ2-7,-,-,CASSILGGITDEQYF,TGTGCCAGTAGTATTTTGGGCGGGATTACAGACGAGCAGTACTTC
TRBV6-6,TRBJ1-1,-,few,CASSSRGENTEAFF,TGTGCCAGCAGCTCCCGGGGTGAGAACACTGAAGCTTTCTTT
TRBV15,TRBJ1-1,-,once,CATSWGDTEAFF,TGTGCCACCTCATGGGGGGACACTGAAGCTTTCTTT
TRBV19,TRBJ2-7,-,-,CASSIRESVGEQYF,TGTGCCAGTAGTATTCGGGAGAGTGTCGGCGAGCAGTACTTC
TRBV7-3,TRBJ2-7,TRBD2,few,CASSYLAGGPYEQYF,TGTGCCAGCAGTTACCTAGCGGGAGGTCCCTACGAGCAGTACTTC